Detailed here is one T cell receptor (beta chain). Primed by a sample-barcoded 5' primer and a J-beta primer mix, a second PCR proceeded for roughly 6 to 12 cycles. Through a template-switch adaptor with 12 random nucleotides, each cDNA molecule received a tag. TCRdb processed the 5' RACE reads anew with MiXCR; each CDR3 protein has one entry. The sample holds roughly 860,000 distinct CDR3 sequences, around two thirds seen once. Trimming removed 1 base from V and 10 bases from J, with 9 bases in between. Germline values: CDR1 LGHDT, CDR2 YNNKEL (reference sequence). The CDR3 totals 12 residues. These data are taken from a study of blood T cells in healthy people across ages.

Material for sequencing was blood. The receptor's source is a man in his thirties or forties in good health. The J gene is TRBJ2-3, the V gene TRBV3-1, with D hard to call. This CDR3 reads CASSQGLQAQYF. The DNA of the CDR3 is TGTGCCAGCAGCCAAGGACTCCAGGCGCAGTATTTT.